The present entry profiles one T cell receptor beta chain with its context. The data were obtained in a study of radiation and T cells in renal cell carcinoma. Indicated time point: blood 2 weeks post-SBRT. As to treatment: 15 Gy SBRT to primary tumor, nephrectomy 4 weeks later. This renal cell carcinoma was of the clear cell type. There are 14 residues in the CDR3. Trimming removed 0 bases at V and 2 bases at J, with 9 bases between. CDR1 and CDR2 (germline): SGHRS, YFSETQ. The repertoire was sequenced with immunoSEQ multiplex PCR; TCRdb's copy has only in-frame clones and lacks some. The top ten hold roughly 6.3% of the sample, which has around 76,000 clones, 82% seen once.

The sample here was blood, taken from a patient whose treatment included radiotherapy and nephrectomy. The sequence derives from a man between 60 and 75 years old with renal cell carcinoma. The chain is built from TRBV5-1 and TRBJ2-7, with D perhaps matching TRBD1 (6 bases). The CDR3 is CASSLGQVPYEQYF. CDR3 sequence (DNA): TGCGCCAGCAGCTTGGGACAGGTTCCCTACGAGCAGTACTTC.